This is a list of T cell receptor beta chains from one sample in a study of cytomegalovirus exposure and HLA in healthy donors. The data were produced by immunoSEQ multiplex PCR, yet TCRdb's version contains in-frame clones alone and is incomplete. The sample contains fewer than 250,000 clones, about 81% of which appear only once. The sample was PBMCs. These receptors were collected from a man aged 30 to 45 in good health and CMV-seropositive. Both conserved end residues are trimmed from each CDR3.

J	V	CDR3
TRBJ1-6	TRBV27	ASSLGTGLNSPLH
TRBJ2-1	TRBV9	ASSPGRGGYNEQF
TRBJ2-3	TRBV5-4	ASSPRILAGGSDTQY
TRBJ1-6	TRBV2	ASSGAEGVHSPLH
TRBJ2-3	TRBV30	AWSVARTSGGSPDTQY
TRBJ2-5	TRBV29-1	SVEWRVVGPETQY
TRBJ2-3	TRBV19	ASSDRQGDTQY
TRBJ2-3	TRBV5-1	ASSLPLAGGSPKRDTQY
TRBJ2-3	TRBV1	TSRQREGGTDTQY
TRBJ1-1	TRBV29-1	SVLETLNTEAF
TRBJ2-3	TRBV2	ASRLAGSSTDTQY
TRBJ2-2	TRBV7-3	ASKREGRTGELF